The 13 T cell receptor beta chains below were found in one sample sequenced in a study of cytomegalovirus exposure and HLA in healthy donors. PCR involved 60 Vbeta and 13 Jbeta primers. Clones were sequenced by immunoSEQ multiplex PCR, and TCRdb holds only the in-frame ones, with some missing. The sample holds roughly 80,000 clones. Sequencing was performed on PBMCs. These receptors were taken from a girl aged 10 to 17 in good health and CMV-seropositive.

CDR3 residues: CASSSGGAGDNEQFF. The CDR3 nucleotides are TGTGCCAGCAGCTCCGGGGGGGCGGGAGACAATGAGCAGTTCTTC. V usage is TRBV7-3 and J usage is TRBJ2-1, with 8 bases aligning to TRBD2. Germline V gives CDR1 SGHTA, CDR2 FQGTGA. V shed 4 bases and J 5 bases; nucleotides not matched to a gene: 7. The CDR3 has 15 amino acids.

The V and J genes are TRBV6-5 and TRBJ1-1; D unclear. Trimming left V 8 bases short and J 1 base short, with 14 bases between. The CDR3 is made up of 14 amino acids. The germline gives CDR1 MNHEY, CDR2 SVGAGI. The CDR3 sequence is CASSPDTKNTEAFF. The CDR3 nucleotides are TGTGCCAGCTCCCCCGACACAAAGAACACTGAAGCTTTCTTT.

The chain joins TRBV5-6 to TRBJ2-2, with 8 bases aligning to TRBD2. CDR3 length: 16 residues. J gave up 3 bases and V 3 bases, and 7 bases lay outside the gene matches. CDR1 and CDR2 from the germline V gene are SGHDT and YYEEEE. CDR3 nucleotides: TGTGCCAGCAGCTCATTAGCGGGGAGGTACACCGGGGAGCTGTTTTTT. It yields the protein CASSSLAGRYTGELFF.

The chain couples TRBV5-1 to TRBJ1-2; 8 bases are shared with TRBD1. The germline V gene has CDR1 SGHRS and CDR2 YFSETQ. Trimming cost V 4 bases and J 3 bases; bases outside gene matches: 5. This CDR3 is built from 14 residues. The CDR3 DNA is TGCGCCAGCAGCACCGGACAGGGTGACTATGGCTACACCTTC. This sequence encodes CASSTGQGDYGYTF.

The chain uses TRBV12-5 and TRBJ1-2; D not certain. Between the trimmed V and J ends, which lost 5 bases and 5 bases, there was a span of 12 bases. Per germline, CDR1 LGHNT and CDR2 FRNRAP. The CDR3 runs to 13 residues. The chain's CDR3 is CASGLPDSYGYTF. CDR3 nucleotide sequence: TGTGCTAGTGGTCTCCCTGACTCTTATGGCTACACCTTC.

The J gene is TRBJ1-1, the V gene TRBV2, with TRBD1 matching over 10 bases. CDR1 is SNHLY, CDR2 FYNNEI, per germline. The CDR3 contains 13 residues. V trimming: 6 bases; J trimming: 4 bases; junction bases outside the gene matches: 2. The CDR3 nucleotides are TGTGCCAGCAGCCGGGACAGGGGCACTGAAGCTTTCTTT. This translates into CASSRDRGTEAFF.

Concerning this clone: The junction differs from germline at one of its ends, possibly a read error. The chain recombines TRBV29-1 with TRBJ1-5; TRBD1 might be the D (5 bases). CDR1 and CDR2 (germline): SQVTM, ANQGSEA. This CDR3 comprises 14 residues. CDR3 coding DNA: TGCAGCGTTGAAGAGGTCAGGGATGGTCAGCACCAGCATTTT. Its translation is CSVEEVRDGQHQHF.

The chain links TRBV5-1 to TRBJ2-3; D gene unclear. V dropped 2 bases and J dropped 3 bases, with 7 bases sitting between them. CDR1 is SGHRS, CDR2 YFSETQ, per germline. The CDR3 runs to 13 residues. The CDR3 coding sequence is TGCGCCAGCAGCTTAGTGGAGACAGATACGCAGTATTTT. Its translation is CASSLVETDTQYF.

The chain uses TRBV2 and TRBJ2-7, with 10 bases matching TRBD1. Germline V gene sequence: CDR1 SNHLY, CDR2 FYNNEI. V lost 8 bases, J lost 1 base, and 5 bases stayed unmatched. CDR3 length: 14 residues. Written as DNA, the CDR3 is TGTGCCAGCGCGGAGGGACAGGGGTCCTACGAGCAGTACTTC. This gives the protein CASAEGQGSYEQYF. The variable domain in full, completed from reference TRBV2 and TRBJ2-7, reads EPEVTQTPSHQVTQMGQEVILRCVPISNHLYFYWYRQILGQKVEFLVSFYNNEISEKSEIFDDQFSVERPDGSNFTLKIRSTKLEDSAMYFCASAEGQGSYEQYFGPGTRLTVT.

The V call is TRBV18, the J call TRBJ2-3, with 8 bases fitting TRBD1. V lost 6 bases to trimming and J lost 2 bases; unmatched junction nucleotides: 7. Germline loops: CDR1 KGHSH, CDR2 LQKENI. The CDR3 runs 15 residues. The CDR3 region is CASSQQGDHTDTQYF. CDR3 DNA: TGTGCCAGCTCTCAACAGGGGGATCACACAGATACGCAGTATTTT.

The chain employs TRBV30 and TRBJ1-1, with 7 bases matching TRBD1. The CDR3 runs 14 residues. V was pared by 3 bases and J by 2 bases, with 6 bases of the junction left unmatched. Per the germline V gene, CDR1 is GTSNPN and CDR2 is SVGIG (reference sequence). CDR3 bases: TGTGCCTGGAGATCCGGGACAGCTAACACTGAAGCTTTCTTT. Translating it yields CAWRSGTANTEAFF.

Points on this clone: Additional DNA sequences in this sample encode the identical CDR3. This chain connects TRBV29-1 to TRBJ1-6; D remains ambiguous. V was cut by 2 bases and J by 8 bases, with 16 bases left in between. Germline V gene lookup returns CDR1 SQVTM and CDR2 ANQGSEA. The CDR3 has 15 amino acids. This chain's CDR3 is CSVERLEGGHSPLHF. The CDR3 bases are TGCAGCGTTGAACGTCTTGAGGGAGGGCATTCACCCCTCCACTTT.

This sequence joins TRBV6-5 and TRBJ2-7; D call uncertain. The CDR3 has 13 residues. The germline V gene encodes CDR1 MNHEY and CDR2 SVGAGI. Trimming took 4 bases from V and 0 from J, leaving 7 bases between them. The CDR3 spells CASSSEDSYEQYF. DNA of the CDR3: TGTGCCAGCAGTTCCGAGGACTCCTACGAGCAGTACTTC.